This paragraph covers one TCR beta chain sequence. This receptor's antigen is unknown. Base quality data are lacking; no much larger clone is found one base away. Collaborating institutions collected whole blood in K2EDTA tubes following their own protocols. For TCRbeta analysis, collaborators shipped samples as frozen whole blood, isolated PBMCs, or DNA extracted from either of those sample types. These data are taken from a study of blood T cell repertoires in COVID-19 (TCRdb year 2020). In the study overall: Samples from collaborators originated in the United States, Italy and Spain and spanned both the acute and convalescent phases of COVID-19. The prospective study material was composed of cDNA or gDNA derived from T cells, B-cell-depleted T cells, or PBMCs. The dataset comprised deeply sampled blood TCRbeta repertoires from subjects exposed to, actively infected with, or recovered from COVID-19. The repertoires were made available in a free public database intended to serve as a resource for research on the immune response to SARS-CoV-2. The samples were drawn from two sources: the first 160 participants of the ongoing ImmuneRACE study, and 1,000 to 1,500 subjects contributed by 6 global collaborators. Sample metadata almost always included a de-identified subject ID, COVID-19 status, age in years and sex. HLA class I and class II types, where available, came from metadata supplied by the sample provider rather than from assay-based typing. The full study reports these points: The quantity of clinical and demographic metadata differed by source and by participant and was supplied without curation.

The immunoSEQ Assay, a bias-controlled multiplex PCR, was used to amplify TCRbeta CDR3 regions from genomic DNA. The study's processing was this. The number of nucleated cells in each sample was estimated by amplification of reference gene primers within the assay. To quantify the absolute abundance of each unique TCRbeta CDR3 rearrangement, sequence reads were collapsed and filtered. For each sample, productive Simpson clonality was calculated as the square root of Simpson's diversity index over productive rearrangements. In TCRdb, the immuneACCESS table is reduced to in-frame sequences with V and J assigned. These tables do not hold every clone; where another copy was compared, an unresolved V gene accounts for under half, and the others remain unexplained. V and J calls and clone size are given by that table; D and trimming were obtained from the DNA. The table for this sample lists around 72,000 clones; nearly 90% of them were counted only once. The ten top clones hold around 30% of the sample.

Reading the germline V gene gives CDR1 SQVTM and CDR2 ANQGSEA. Reading from cysteine to phenylalanine, the CDR3 counts 13 amino acids. Only the CDR3 region is kept as DNA, spanning 39 bases read in frame from base 1. V loses 7 bases of germline sequence and J loses 9 bases, and the interval between the two ends is 16 bases. This chain joins TRBV29-1 to TRBJ1-6; the D gene cannot be named for sure. This clonotype was obtained from a man in his fifties with acute or convalescent COVID-19. Sequences were obtained from peripheral blood. The CDR3 region: CSGSEEPGSPLHF. The nucleotide sequence reads as follows: TGCAGCGGGTCGGAGGAGCCGGGTTCACCCCTCCACTTT.